The entry below gives a single TCR beta chain sequence along with its context. This sample was taken from a study of sequential checkpoint blockade in melanoma. Study-wide background: Maintenance nivolumab came after either treatment sequence.

Unmatched junction bases numbered 12, after V lost 4 bases and J lost 7 bases. CDR3 length: 15 amino acids. CDR1 and CDR2 (germline): SEHNR, FQNEAQ (reference sequence). Stated treatment: randomized to nivolumab then ipilimumab (arm A) or the reverse (arm B). The repertoire was sequenced with immunoSEQ multiplex PCR; TCRdb's copy has only in-frame clones and lacks some. The data hold about 17,000 clones, with 72% observed a single time. This receptor was taken from a human donor with melanoma. The V call is TRBV7-9, the J call TRBJ1-2, with TRBD1 matching 7 bases. The specimen was CD8+ T cells sorted from blood (inferred from file names), collected from a patient given nivolumab and ipilimumab in sequence. The CDR3 loop reads CASSYHDRVLSGYTF. CDR3 nucleotides: TGTGCCAGCAGCTACCACGACAGGGTTCTCTCTGGCTACACCTTC.